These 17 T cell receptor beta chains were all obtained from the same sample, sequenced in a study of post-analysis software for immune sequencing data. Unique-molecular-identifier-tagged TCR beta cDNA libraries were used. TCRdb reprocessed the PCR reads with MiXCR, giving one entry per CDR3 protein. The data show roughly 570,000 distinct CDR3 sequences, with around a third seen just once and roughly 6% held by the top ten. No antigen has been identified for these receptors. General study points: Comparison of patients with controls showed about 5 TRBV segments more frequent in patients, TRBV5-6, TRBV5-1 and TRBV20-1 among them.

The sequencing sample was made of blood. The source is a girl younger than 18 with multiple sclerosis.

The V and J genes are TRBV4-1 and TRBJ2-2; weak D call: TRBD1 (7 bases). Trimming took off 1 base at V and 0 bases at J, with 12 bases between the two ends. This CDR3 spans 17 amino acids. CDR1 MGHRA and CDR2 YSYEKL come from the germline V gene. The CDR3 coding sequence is TGCGCCAGCAGCCAAGTGGCCAGGGGGGCGAACACCGGGGAGCTGTTTTTT. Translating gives CASSQVARGANTGELFF.

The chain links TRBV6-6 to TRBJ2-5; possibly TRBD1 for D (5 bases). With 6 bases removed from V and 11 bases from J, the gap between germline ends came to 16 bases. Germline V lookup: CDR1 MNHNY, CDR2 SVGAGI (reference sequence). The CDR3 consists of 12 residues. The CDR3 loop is CASSQIGQGQYF. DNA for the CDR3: TGTGCCAGCAGCCAAATCGGACAAGGGCAGTACTTC.

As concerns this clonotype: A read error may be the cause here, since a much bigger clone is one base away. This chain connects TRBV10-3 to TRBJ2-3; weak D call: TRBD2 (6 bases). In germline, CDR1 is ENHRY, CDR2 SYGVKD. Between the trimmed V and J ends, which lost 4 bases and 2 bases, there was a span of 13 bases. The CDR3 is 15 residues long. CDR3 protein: CAISVGRGPTDTQYF. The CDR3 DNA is TGTGCCATCAGTGTGGGGCGGGGTCCCACAGATACGCAGTATTTT.

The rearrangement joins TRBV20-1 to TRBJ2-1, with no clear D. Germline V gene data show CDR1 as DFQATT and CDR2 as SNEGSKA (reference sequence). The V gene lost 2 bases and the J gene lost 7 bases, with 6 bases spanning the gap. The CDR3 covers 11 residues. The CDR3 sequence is CSARIHNEQFF. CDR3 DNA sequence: TGCAGTGCTAGAATACATAATGAGCAGTTCTTC.

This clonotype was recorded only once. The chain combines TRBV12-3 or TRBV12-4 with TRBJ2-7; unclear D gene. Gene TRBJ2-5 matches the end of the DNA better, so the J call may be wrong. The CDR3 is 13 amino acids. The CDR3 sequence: CASSSETKETQYF. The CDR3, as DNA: TGTGCCAGCAGCTCCGAAACGAAAGAGACCCAGTACTTC.

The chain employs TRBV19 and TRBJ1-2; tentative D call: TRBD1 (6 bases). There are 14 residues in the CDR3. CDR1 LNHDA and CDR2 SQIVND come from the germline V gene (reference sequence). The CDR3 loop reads CATGGGTTRYGYTF. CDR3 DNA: TGTGCGACAGGCGGGGGGACGACGCGCTATGGCTACACCTTC.

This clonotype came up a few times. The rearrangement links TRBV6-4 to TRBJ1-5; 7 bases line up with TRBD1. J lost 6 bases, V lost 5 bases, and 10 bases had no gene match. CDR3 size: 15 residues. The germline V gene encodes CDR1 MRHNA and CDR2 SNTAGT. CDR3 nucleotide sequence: TGTGCCAGCAGTCCCGTTGGACAGGCGGGTCAGCCCCAGCATTTT. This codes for CASSPVGQAGQPQHF.

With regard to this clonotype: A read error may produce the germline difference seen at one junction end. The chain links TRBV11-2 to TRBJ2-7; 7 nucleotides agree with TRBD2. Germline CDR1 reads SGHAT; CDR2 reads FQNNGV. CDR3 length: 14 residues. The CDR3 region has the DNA TGTGCCGGCAGCTTAGCCGGGGACTACTACGAGCAGTACTTC. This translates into CAGSLAGDYYEQYF.

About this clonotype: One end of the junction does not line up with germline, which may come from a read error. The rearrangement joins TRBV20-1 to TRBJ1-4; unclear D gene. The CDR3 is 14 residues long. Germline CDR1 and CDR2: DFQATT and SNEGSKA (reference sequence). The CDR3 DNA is TGCAGTGCTAGAGATCTTGGGTTATATGAAGAACTGTTTTTT. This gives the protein CSARDLGLYEELFF.

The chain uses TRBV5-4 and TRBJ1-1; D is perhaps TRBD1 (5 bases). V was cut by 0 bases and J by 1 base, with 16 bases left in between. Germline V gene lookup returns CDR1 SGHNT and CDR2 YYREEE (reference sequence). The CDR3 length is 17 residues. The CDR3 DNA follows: TGTGCCAGCAGCTTGGAGGTCTACGACAGAGAGAACACTGAAGCTTTCTTT. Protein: CASSLEVYDRENTEAFF.

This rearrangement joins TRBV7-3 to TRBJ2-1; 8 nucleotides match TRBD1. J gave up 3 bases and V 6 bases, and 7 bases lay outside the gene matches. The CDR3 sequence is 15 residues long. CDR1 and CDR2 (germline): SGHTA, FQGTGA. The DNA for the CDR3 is TGTGCCAGCAGTCACGGACAGGGAATCTACAATGAGCAGTTCTTC. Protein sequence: CASSHGQGIYNEQFF.

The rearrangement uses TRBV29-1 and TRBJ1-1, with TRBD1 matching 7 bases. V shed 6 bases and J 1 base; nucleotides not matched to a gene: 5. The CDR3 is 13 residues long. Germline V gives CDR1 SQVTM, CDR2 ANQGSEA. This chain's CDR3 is CSVTGDGNTEAFF. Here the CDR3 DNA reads TGCAGCGTAACAGGGGACGGGAACACTGAAGCTTTCTTT. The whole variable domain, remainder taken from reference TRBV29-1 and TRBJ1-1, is SAVISQKPSRDICQRGTSLTIQCQVDSQVTMMFWYRQQPGQSLTLIATANQGSEATYESGFVIDKFPISRPNLTFSTLTVSNMSPEDSSIYLCSVTGDGNTEAFFGQGTRLTVV.

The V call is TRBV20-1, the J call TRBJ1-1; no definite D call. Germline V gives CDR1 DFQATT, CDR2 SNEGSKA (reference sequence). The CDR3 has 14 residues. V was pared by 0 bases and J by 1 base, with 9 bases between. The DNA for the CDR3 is TGCAGTGCTAGAGACCCGCGGTGGAACACTGAAGCTTTCTTT. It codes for CSARDPRWNTEAFF.

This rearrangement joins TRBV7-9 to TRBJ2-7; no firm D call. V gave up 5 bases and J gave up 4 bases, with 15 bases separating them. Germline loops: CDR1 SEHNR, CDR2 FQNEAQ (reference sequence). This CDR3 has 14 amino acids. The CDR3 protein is CASSPRDFPYEQYF. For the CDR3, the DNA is TGTGCCAGCAGCCCGCGAGACTTTCCATACGAGCAGTACTTC.

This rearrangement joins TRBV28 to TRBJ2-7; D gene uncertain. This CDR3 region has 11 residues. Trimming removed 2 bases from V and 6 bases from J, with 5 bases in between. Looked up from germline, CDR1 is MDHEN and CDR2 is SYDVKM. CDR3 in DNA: TGTGCCAGCAGTTTAATCGGCGAGCAGTACTTC. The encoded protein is CASSLIGEQYF.

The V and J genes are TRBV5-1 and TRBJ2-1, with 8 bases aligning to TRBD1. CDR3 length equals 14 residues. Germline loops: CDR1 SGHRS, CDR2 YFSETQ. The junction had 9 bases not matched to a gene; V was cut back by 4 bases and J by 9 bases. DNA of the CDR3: TGCGCCAGCAGCCTCGGACAGGGTTATGGTGAGCAGTTCTTC. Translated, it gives CASSLGQGYGEQFF.

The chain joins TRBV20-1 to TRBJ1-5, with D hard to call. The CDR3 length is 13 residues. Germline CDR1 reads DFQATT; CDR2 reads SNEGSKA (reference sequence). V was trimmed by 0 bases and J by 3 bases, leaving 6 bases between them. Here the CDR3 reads CSARDSLNQPQHF. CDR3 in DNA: TGCAGTGCTAGAGATAGCCTCAATCAGCCCCAGCATTTT.